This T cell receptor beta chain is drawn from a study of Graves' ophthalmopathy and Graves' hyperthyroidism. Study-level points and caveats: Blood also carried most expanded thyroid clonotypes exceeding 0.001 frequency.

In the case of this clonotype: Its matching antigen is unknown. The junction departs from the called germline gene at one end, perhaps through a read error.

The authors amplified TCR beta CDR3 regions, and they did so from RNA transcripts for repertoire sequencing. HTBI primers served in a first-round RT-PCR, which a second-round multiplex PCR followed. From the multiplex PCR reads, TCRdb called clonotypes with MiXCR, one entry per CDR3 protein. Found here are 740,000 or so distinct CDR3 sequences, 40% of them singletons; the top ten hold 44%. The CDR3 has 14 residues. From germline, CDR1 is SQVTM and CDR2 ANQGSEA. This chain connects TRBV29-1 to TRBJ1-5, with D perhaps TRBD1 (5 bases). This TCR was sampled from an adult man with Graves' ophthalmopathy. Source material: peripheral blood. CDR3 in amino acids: CSVGTGDVDQLQHF. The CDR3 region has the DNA TGCAGCGTGGGGACGGGGGATGTTGATCAGCTCCAGCATTTT.